What follows are 19 T cell receptor beta chains derived from one specimen sequenced in a study of T cell changes during pregnancy in multiple sclerosis. The assay was immunoSEQ multiplex PCR, and TCRdb's table has in-frame clones only and misses some. The data show approximately 41,000 clones, about 95% seen once. This sample comprised CD4+ T cells from peripheral blood mononuclear cells, obtained in the second trimester of pregnancy. The receptors stem from a female donor with multiple sclerosis, enrolled in a pregnancy study.

This rearrangement joins TRBV6-5 to TRBJ1-4; 7 bases fit TRBD1. Germline CDR1 is MNHEY and CDR2 is SVGAGI. Germline trimming cut 5 bases from V and 6 bases from J; bases unmatched to any gene: 6. The CDR3 covers 14 residues. The chain's CDR3 is CASSDRVSYEKLFF. CDR3 sequence (DNA): TGTGCCAGCAGTGACAGGGTCTCGTATGAAAAACTGTTTTTT.

The CDR3 sequence: CASSGQVTKTQYF. The CDR3 DNA sequence: TGTGCCAGCAGTGGACAGGTGACCAAGACCCAGTACTTC. The V call is TRBV25-1, the J call TRBJ2-5, with D possibly TRBD1 on 6 matching bases. V lost 4 bases and J lost 6, with 12 bases in between. The CDR3 covers 13 residues. The germline gives CDR1 MGHDK, CDR2 SYGVNS.

This chain connects TRBV6-1 to TRBJ1-2, with 9 nucleotides matching TRBD1. The ends lost 4 bases at V and 8 bases at J; junction bases unmatched: 11. CDR3 length equals 15 residues. Germline loops: CDR1 MNHNS, CDR2 SASEGT. CDR3 in amino acids: CASSGIQGATGGYTF. DNA of the CDR3: TGTGCCAGCAGTGGAATACAGGGGGCGACGGGCGGCTACACCTTC.

The chain couples TRBV29-1 to TRBJ2-2, with D maybe TRBD1 (6 bases). The V and J ends lost 4 bases and 6 bases respectively, with 9 bases between them. This CDR3 is 12 amino acids long. Per the germline V gene, CDR1 is SQVTM and CDR2 is ANQGSEA. The chain's CDR3 is CSVGGGSGELFF. CDR3 DNA: TGCAGCGTTGGAGGGGGTTCCGGGGAGCTGTTTTTT.

This chain uses TRBV4-2 with TRBJ2-1, with D maybe TRBD2 (6 bases). V gave up 4 bases and J gave up 9 bases, with 19 bases separating them. The CDR3 consists of 15 residues. Germline CDR1 is LGHNA and CDR2 is YNFKEQ. The CDR3 reads CASSPARERGVEQFF. CDR3 nucleotide sequence: TGTGCCAGCAGCCCCGCCCGGGAGCGCGGTGTTGAGCAGTTCTTC.

The chain couples TRBV5-1 to TRBJ2-6, with 10 nucleotides matching TRBD2. This CDR3 has 18 residues. Germline V gene sequence: CDR1 SGHRS, CDR2 YFSETQ. Trimming cost V 4 bases and J 0 bases; bases outside gene matches: 7. In DNA form, the CDR3 reads TGCGCCAGCAGCCACAGGGCTAGCGGGGGCTCTGGGGCCAACGTCCTGACTTTC. It translates to CASSHRASGGSGANVLTF.

The chain recombines TRBV5-1 with TRBJ1-2, with 8 bases identical to TRBD1. The CDR3 is 15 residues long. Germline V CDR1 and CDR2: SGHRS, YFSETQ. The V and J ends lost 4 bases and 2 bases, in that order; junction bases with no gene match: 7. DNA for the CDR3: TGCGCCAGCAGCATCCTGACAGGGGCGAACTATGGCTACACCTTC. Residues: CASSILTGANYGYTF.

The chain recombines TRBV5-1 with TRBJ2-6; TRBD1 agrees at 8 bases. Germline V gene sequence: CDR1 SGHRS, CDR2 YFSETQ. J gave up 2 bases and V 0 bases, and 1 base lay outside the gene matches. This CDR3 is built from 16 residues. In DNA form, the CDR3 reads TGCGCCAGCAGCTTGGGGACAGGGACTGGGGCCAACGTCCTGACTTTC. Protein product: CASSLGTGTGANVLTF. Supplemented by reference TRBV5-1 and TRBJ2-6, the full variable domain reads KAGVTQTPRYLIKTRGQQVTLSCSPISGHRSVSWYQQTPGQGLQFLFEYFSETQRNKGNFPGRFSGRQFSNSRSEMNVSTLELGDSALYLCASSLGTGTGANVLTFGAGSRLTVL.

This rearrangement joins TRBV6-5 to TRBJ2-7; 8 bases map to TRBD1. J lost 3 bases, V lost 1 base, and 2 bases had no gene match. The CDR3 has 14 residues. The germline V gene has CDR1 MNHEY and CDR2 SVGAGI. In DNA, the CDR3 is TGTGCCAGCAGTTACTTGGACAGGGACTACGAGCAGTACTTC. Translating it yields CASSYLDRDYEQYF.

This clone was recorded once. The chain recombines TRBV9 with TRBJ2-3; TRBD2 aligns across 8 bases. Trimming at V came to 4 bases and at J to 2 bases, leaving 6 bases not matched to a gene. Per the germline V gene, CDR1 is SGDLS and CDR2 is YYNGEE. CDR3 length equals 15 residues. The CDR3, as DNA: TGTGCCAGCAGCCTCACTAGCGGATACACAGATACGCAGTATTTT. It specifies CASSLTSGYTDTQYF. Looking up the rest from reference TRBV9 and TRBJ2-3 gives the full variable domain: DSGVTQTPKHLITATGQRVTLRCSPRSGDLSVYWYQQSLDQGLQFLIQYYNGEERAKGNILERFSAQQFPDLHSELNLSSLELGDSALYFCASSLTSGYTDTQYFGPGTRLTVL.

The V and J genes are TRBV6-6 and TRBJ1-2; 7 bases agree with TRBD1. The CDR3 is made up of 13 amino acids. CDR1 is MNHNY and CDR2 is SVGAGI in the germline V gene (reference sequence). Trimming took 5 bases from V and 4 from J; bases not matched to a gene: 4. CDR3 coding DNA: TGTGCCAGCAGTCCGGACAGGTTCTATGGCTACACCTTC. Amino acids: CASSPDRFYGYTF.

The rearrangement joins TRBV5-4 to TRBJ2-5; 12 bases agree with TRBD2. Germline CDR1 reads SGHNT; CDR2 reads YYREEE (reference sequence). The CDR3 has 14 amino acids. V lost 3 bases and J lost 8; bases outside the gene matches: 5. In nucleotides, the CDR3 is TGTGCCAGCAGCTCGGTGACTAGCGGGAGTACCCAGTACTTC. Its translation: CASSSVTSGSTQYF.

The chain is built from TRBV2 and TRBJ1-5; no clear D. Germline loops: CDR1 SNHLY, CDR2 FYNNEI. Trimming shortened V by 3 bases and J by 0 bases, and 9 bases separated the two germline ends. The CDR3 sequence is 15 residues long. The CDR3 is CASSEGSNSNQPQHF. CDR3 bases: TGTGCCAGCAGTGAGGGCAGCAATAGCAATCAGCCCCAGCATTTT.

This clone showed up just once. V gene TRBV7-8 combines with J gene TRBJ2-5, with D perhaps matching TRBD2 (5 bases). Trimming cost V 1 base and J 2 bases, with 11 bases left between them. CDR3 size: 15 residues. In germline, CDR1 is SGHVS, CDR2 FQNEAQ. The CDR3 here is CASSLVGVWQETQYF. The CDR3 DNA reads TGTGCCAGCAGCTTAGTCGGGGTTTGGCAAGAGACCCAGTACTTC. Based on the CDR3 plus reference TRBV7-8 and TRBJ2-5, the full variable domain is GAGVSQSPRYKVAKRGQDVALRCDPISGHVSLFWYQQALGQGPEFLTYFQNEAQLDKSGLPSDRFFAERPEGSVSTLKIQRTQQEDSAVYLCASSLVGVWQETQYFGPGTRLLVL.

The rearrangement joins TRBV19 to TRBJ1-1; perhaps TRBD1 as D (6 bases). V lost 3 bases and J lost 2, with 10 bases in between. Germline V gene sequence: CDR1 LNHDA, CDR2 SQIVND (reference sequence). The CDR3 runs 14 residues. CDR3 sequence: CASSIPRGNTEAFF. CDR3 nucleotide sequence: TGTGCCAGTAGTATCCCCAGGGGAAACACTGAAGCTTTCTTT.

The gene calls are TRBV7-3 and TRBJ2-3; 10 bases match TRBD2. V lost 3 bases, J lost 2 bases, and 5 bases stayed unmatched. CDR1 and CDR2 from the germline V gene are SGHTA and FQGTGA. This CDR3 has 16 residues. This chain's CDR3 is CASSFLGTSDTDTQYF. The CDR3, as DNA: TGTGCCAGCAGCTTCCTCGGGACTAGCGACACAGATACGCAGTATTTT.

The rearrangement joins TRBV7-9 to TRBJ2-7, with TRBD1 identical over 9 bases. Trimming cost V 4 bases and J 5 bases; bases outside gene matches: 3. Germline V gene data show CDR1 as SEHNR and CDR2 as FQNEAQ (reference sequence). This CDR3 has 13 amino acids. The CDR3 is CASSSDRGHEQYF. CDR3 nucleotide sequence: TGTGCCAGCAGCTCGGACAGGGGCCACGAGCAGTACTTC.

The rearrangement joins TRBV19 to TRBJ1-1; a weak D match, TRBD1 (5 bases). The ends were cut back, 3 bases at V and 0 bases at J, with 14 bases in the middle. Per germline, CDR1 LNHDA and CDR2 SQIVND (reference sequence). The CDR3 has 16 residues. CDR3 in amino acids: CASSISRGKMNTEAFF. CDR3 DNA: TGTGCCAGTAGTATTAGCCGGGGGAAAATGAACACTGAAGCTTTCTTT.

The chain couples TRBV18 to TRBJ2-7, with D hard to call. V gave up 3 bases and J gave up 1 base, with 10 bases separating them. Per germline, CDR1 KGHSH and CDR2 LQKENI. CDR3 length: 14 amino acids. CDR3 DNA: TGTGCCAGCTCACCGCTAGGAGAGTCCTACGAGCAGTACTTC. It yields the protein CASSPLGESYEQYF.